What follows are 29 T cell receptor beta chains derived from one specimen sequenced in a study of T cell responses to AZD1222 COVID-19 vaccine (dated by TCRdb to the early 2020s). Read against the paper, the sample's time point label means: baseline before first vaccination. The library was obtained by the immunoSEQ multiplex PCR assay. Here the immuneACCESS table is served through TCRdb, limited to in-frame sequences with V and J called. Missing clones are a known gap in these copies; in checked studies unresolved V genes cover under half, and the rest lacks a known reason. This sample holds approximately 140,000 clones; 85% to 95% were observed only once. The ten most abundant clones make up less than 2% of the sample. Specimen: peripheral blood, collected on day 0 of AZD1222 vaccination. These receptors all come from an adult in good health.

The chain is built from TRBV2 and TRBJ1-1, with 7 bases fitting TRBD1. V trimming: 8 bases; J trimming: 4 bases; junction bases outside the gene matches: 10. The germline gives CDR1 SNHLY, CDR2 FYNNEI. The CDR3 consists of 14 residues. DNA for the CDR3: TGTGCCAGCGGCCTACAGGGGACTGGCACTGAAGCTTTCTTT. Translation gives CASGLQGTGTEAFF.

This rearrangement joins TRBV19 to TRBJ2-2; 7 nucleotides agree with TRBD2. V dropped 6 bases and J dropped 0; count of bases not matched to a gene: 10. Germline assignment: CDR1 LNHDA and CDR2 SQIVND (reference sequence). The length of the CDR3 is 17 residues. In DNA, the CDR3 is TGTGCCAGTAGCAAGCTACTAGCGAGGGCGAACACCGGGGAGCTGTTTTTT. Its translation is CASSKLLARANTGELFF. The entire variable domain, with the rest obtained from reference TRBV19 and TRBJ2-2, is as follows: DGGITQSPKYLFRKEGQNVTLSCEQNLNHDAMYWYRQDPGQGLRLIYYSQIVNDFQKGDIAEGYSVSREKKESFPLTVTSAQKNPTAFYLCASSKLLARANTGELFFGEGSRLTVL.

The genes are TRBV4-2 and TRBJ2-1; 15 bases agree with TRBD2. The CDR3 consists of 18 residues. V gave up 4 bases and J gave up 8 bases; unmatched junction bases: 12. The germline gives CDR1 LGHNA, CDR2 YNFKEQ. CDR3 nucleotides: TGTGCCAGCAGCCTTGGGTGGGGGACTAGCGGGAGGCGGGATGAGCAGTTCTTC. Translated, it gives CASSLGWGTSGRRDEQFF.

J is TRBJ2-5 and V is TRBV14; 13 nucleotides agree with TRBD2. V was clipped by 6 bases and J by 2 bases; unmatched bases: 3. The germline CDR1 and CDR2 sequences are SGHDN and FVKESK. The CDR3 totals 15 residues. CDR3 DNA: TGTGCCAGCAGTGGGACTAGCGGGGTTCAAGAGACCCAGTACTTC. This encodes CASSGTSGVQETQYF. Full variable domain (remainder filled in from reference TRBV14 and TRBJ2-5): EAGVTQFPSHSVIEKGQTVTLRCDPISGHDNLYWYRRVMGKEIKFLLHFVKESKQDESGMPNNRFLAERTGGTYSTLKVQPAELEDSGVYFCASSGTSGVQETQYFGPGTRLLVL.

V is TRBV19 and J is TRBJ2-1; 8 positions agree with TRBD2. The CDR3 has 14 amino acids. The germline V gene has CDR1 LNHDA and CDR2 SQIVND (reference sequence). Losses at the gene ends were 4 bases for V and 7 bases for J; bases not matched to a gene: 6. The CDR3 spells CASSKARLANEQFF. The CDR3 DNA follows: TGTGCCAGTAGTAAGGCACGACTAGCGAATGAGCAGTTCTTC.

The CDR3 coding sequence is TGTGCCAGCAGCGACAGAGGAAATTCACCCCTCCACTTT. Translation gives CASSDRGNSPLHF. The J gene is TRBJ1-6, the V gene TRBV3-1 (or the pseudogene TRBV3-2); D might be TRBD1 (5 bases). CDR3 length equals 13 residues. V was trimmed by 5 bases and J by 7 bases, leaving 9 bases between them. The V gene's germline CDR1 is LGHDT and CDR2 YNNKEL (reference sequence).

The chain carries TRBV19 and TRBJ2-5; the match to TRBD1 covers 10 bases. Germline CDR1 is LNHDA and CDR2 is SQIVND (reference sequence). The CDR3 is 16 residues long. V shed 5 bases and J 4 bases; nucleotides not matched to a gene: 10. The CDR3 loop reads CASSSSGTGVGETQYF. As DNA, the CDR3 is TGTGCCAGTAGTTCCTCCGGGACAGGGGTTGGAGAGACCCAGTACTTC.

This chain connects TRBV18 to TRBJ1-1, with 7 positions matching TRBD1. The CDR3 covers 13 residues. The V gene end was trimmed by 3 bases and the J gene end by 3 bases; junction bases not matched to a gene: 1. Germline loops: CDR1 KGHSH, CDR2 LQKENI. CDR3 sequence reads: CASSPDRDTEAFF. The DNA for the CDR3 is TGTGCCAGCTCACCTGACAGGGACACTGAAGCTTTCTTT.

The chain joins TRBV12-2 to TRBJ1-3; TRBD1 was called by the table and not checked on the DNA. TRBV12-2 corresponds to a pseudogene. The CDR3 runs to 14 residues. The CDR3 loop is CASRTGQNGNTIYF. CDR3 coding DNA: TGTGCAAGTCGAACGGGACAGAATGGAAACACCATATATTTT.

The rearrangement uses TRBV4-1 and TRBJ2-2; a possible D gene is TRBD2 (6 bases). Germline V gene lookup returns CDR1 MGHRA and CDR2 YSYEKL. This CDR3 comprises 15 residues. Trimming stripped 1 base from V and 6 bases from J, with 12 bases between. CDR3 nucleotides: TGCGCCAGCAGCCAAGCGAGCGGGCTAGCCGGGGAGCTGTTTTTT. It translates to CASSQASGLAGELFF.

The chain recombines TRBV5-8 with TRBJ2-2, with a weak D call TRBD2 (5 bases). Germline V gene lookup returns CDR1 SGHTS and CDR2 YDEGEE. Trimming left V 4 bases short and J 9 bases short, with 10 bases between. CDR3 size: 12 residues. CDR3: CASSLDSRELFF. CDR3 DNA sequence: TGTGCCAGCAGCCTGGACTCCAGGGAGCTGTTTTTT.

The V and J genes are TRBV5-8 and TRBJ1-2; 8 positions match TRBD1. This CDR3 spans 15 amino acids. Per germline, CDR1 SGHTS and CDR2 YDEGEE. Trimming at V came to 0 bases and at J to 5 bases, leaving 6 bases not matched to a gene. The CDR3 bases are TGTGCCAGCAGCTTGGGATTGGACAGGGCTTATGGCTACACCTTC. Translating gives CASSLGLDRAYGYTF.

This CDR3 is CASSEQGGGNTIYF. The CDR3 DNA follows: TGTGCCAGCAGTGAACAGGGGGGAGGAAACACCATATATTTT. This chain joins TRBV2 and TRBJ1-3; 7 bases map to TRBD1. CDR1 SNHLY and CDR2 FYNNEI come from the germline V gene. This CDR3 comprises 14 residues. With 2 bases clipped from V and 4 bases from J, the junction kept 2 bases outside the gene matches. The full variable domain, with the rest looked up from reference TRBV2 and TRBJ1-3, is EPEVTQTPSHQVTQMGQEVILRCVPISNHLYFYWYRQILGQKVEFLVSFYNNEISEKSEIFDDQFSVERPDGSNFTLKIRSTKLEDSAMYFCASSEQGGGNTIYFGEGSWLTVV.

The chain uses TRBV27 and TRBJ2-2; D remains ambiguous. The ends were cut back, 0 bases at V and 6 bases at J, with 14 bases in the middle. The germline V gene encodes CDR1 MNHEY and CDR2 SMNVEV (reference sequence). The CDR3 has 16 amino acids. In nucleotides, the CDR3 is TGTGCCAGCAGTTTATCGTCCCCCTTTGGCGCCGGGGAGCTGTTTTTT. Residues: CASSLSSPFGAGELFF.

The genes are TRBV9 and TRBJ1-6; D is undetermined. This CDR3 has 14 residues. Trimming stripped 0 bases from V and 8 bases from J, with 9 bases between. Germline-derived CDR1 and CDR2 are SGDLS and YYNGEE. CDR3 amino acids: CASSVDGKDSPLHF. The CDR3 DNA is TGTGCCAGCAGCGTAGATGGAAAGGATTCACCCCTCCACTTT.

The chain has TRBV25-1 and TRBJ2-1; D is ambiguous. Trimming cost V 6 bases and J 9 bases, with 12 bases left between them. The CDR3 sequence is 12 residues long. Germline-derived CDR1 and CDR2 are MGHDK and SYGVNS. Here the CDR3 DNA reads TGTGCCAGCAGCCATGACAAGGTTGAGCAGTTCTTC. Amino acid sequence: CASSHDKVEQFF.

The chain combines TRBV5-1 with TRBJ1-1, with TRBD1 matching over 8 bases. Germline CDR1 reads SGHRS; CDR2 reads YFSETQ. J lost 1 base, V lost 5 bases, and 4 bases had no gene match. The CDR3 length is 14 residues. The CDR3, as DNA: TGCGCCAGCAGGGTCACAGGGGGGAACACTGAAGCTTTCTTT. The encoded protein is CASRVTGGNTEAFF.

V is TRBV9 and J is TRBJ2-3; a weak D match, TRBD1 (6 bases). There are 16 residues in the CDR3. Germline assignment: CDR1 SGDLS and CDR2 YYNGEE. Trimming stripped 0 bases from V and 2 bases from J, with 13 bases between. This chain's CDR3 is CASSVVGTYLTDTQYF. The CDR3 DNA sequence: TGTGCCAGCAGCGTAGTGGGGACATATCTCACAGATACGCAGTATTTT.

The chain has TRBV27 and TRBJ1-6; possible D gene TRBD1, 6 bases. V lost 0 bases, J lost 5 bases, and 11 bases lay in between. Germline CDR1 reads MNHEY; CDR2 reads SMNVEV (reference sequence). CDR3 size: 16 residues. This CDR3 reads CASSLSKGVNNSPLHF. For the CDR3, the DNA is TGTGCCAGCAGTTTATCGAAGGGGGTTAATAATTCACCCCTCCACTTT.

This clone was picked up one time. This sequence joins TRBV7-8 and TRBJ2-2; D may be TRBD2 (5 bases). V shed 3 bases and J shed 2 bases, with 10 bases lying between them. The CDR3 is made up of 15 amino acids. Germline V CDR1 and CDR2: SGHVS, FQNEAQ. The CDR3 bases are TGTGCCAGCAGCTTTATCGGGGATAACACCGGGGAGCTGTTTTTT. This codes for CASSFIGDNTGELFF.

The gene calls are TRBV13 and TRBJ1-1; 8 nucleotides line up with TRBD1. Germline V lookup: CDR1 PRHDT, CDR2 FYEKMQ (reference sequence). V gave up 5 bases and J gave up 1 base; unmatched junction bases: 9. This CDR3 has 16 residues. As DNA, the CDR3 is TGTGCCAGCAGCCACACTCGGGACAGGAGGAACACTGAAGCTTTCTTT. Its translation is CASSHTRDRRNTEAFF. Supplemented by reference TRBV13 and TRBJ1-1, the full variable domain reads AAGVIQSPRHLIKEKRETATLKCYPIPRHDTVYWYQQGPGQDPQFLISFYEKMQSDKGSIPDRFSAQQFSDYHSELNMSSLELGDSALYFCASSHTRDRRNTEAFFGQGTRLTVV.

Worth noting for this clone: In the same sample, other DNA sequences code for this CDR3. The chain uses TRBV18 and TRBJ1-1, with D hard to call. Germline V lookup: CDR1 KGHSH, CDR2 LQKENI. V shed 0 bases and J shed 1 base, with 6 bases lying between them. CDR3 size: 14 residues. CDR3 loop: CASSPPSGNTEAFF. The CDR3 DNA is TGTGCCAGCTCACCACCGTCGGGGAACACTGAAGCTTTCTTT. Filled out from reference TRBV18 and TRBJ1-1, the complete variable domain reads NAGVMQNPRHLVRRRGQEARLRCSPMKGHSHVYWYRQLPEEGLKFMVYLQKENIIDESGMPKERFSAEFPKEGPSILRIQQVVRGDSAAYFCASSPPSGNTEAFFGQGTRLTVV.

This chain links TRBV29-1 with TRBJ1-1; no firm D call. There are 12 residues in the CDR3. Per the germline V gene, CDR1 is SQVTM and CDR2 is ANQGSEA. With 2 bases removed from V and 11 bases from J, the gap between germline ends came to 15 bases. CDR3 region: CSVETSVLGAFF. The CDR3, as DNA: TGCAGCGTTGAAACCTCAGTCCTCGGGGCTTTCTTT.

The count of this clone is one. The rearrangement links TRBV27 to TRBJ1-4, with D uncertain. The CDR3 contains 12 residues. Trimming shortened V by 0 bases and J by 7 bases, and 3 bases separated the two germline ends. CDR1 MNHEY and CDR2 SMNVEV come from the germline V gene (reference sequence). The CDR3 nucleotides are TGTGCCAGCAGTTTATCTGGTGAAAAACTGTTTTTT. Amino acids: CASSLSGEKLFF.

This rearrangement joins TRBV5-1 to TRBJ2-5; the match to TRBD1 covers 8 bases. The CDR3 runs to 15 residues. The V gene end was trimmed by 0 bases and the J gene end by 6 bases; junction bases not matched to a gene: 7. Germline values: CDR1 SGHRS, CDR2 YFSETQ. The CDR3 region has the DNA TGCGCCAGCAGCTTGGAACCCCCAGGGGGCAAGACCCAGTACTTC. The encoded protein is CASSLEPPGGKTQYF.

The chain joins TRBV9 to TRBJ1-1; D is undetermined. V was clipped by 7 bases and J by 4 bases, with 14 bases between them. CDR1 SGDLS and CDR2 YYNGEE come from the germline V gene. The CDR3 is made up of 13 amino acids. CDR3 protein: CASPCRRATEAFF. CDR3 sequence (DNA): TGTGCCAGCCCGTGTCGGAGGGCCACTGAAGCTTTCTTT.

This clone appeared a single time. This rearrangement joins TRBV7-8 to TRBJ1-1; D is possibly TRBD1 (6 bases). This CDR3 is 13 amino acids long. CDR1 is SGHVS and CDR2 is FQNEAQ in the germline V gene. The V end lost 5 bases, the J end lost 0 bases, and 7 bases lay between the germline ends. CDR3 nucleotides: TGTGCCAGCAGCCGACAGGTGAACACTGAAGCTTTCTTT. Its protein product is CASSRQVNTEAFF.

The V call is TRBV4-1, the J call TRBJ1-1, with 8 bases lining up with TRBD1. The ends lost 3 bases at V and 4 bases at J; junction bases unmatched: 7. This CDR3 is built from 15 residues. Germline CDR1 MGHRA, CDR2 YSYEKL. CDR3 DNA: TGCGCCAGCAGCCACGTAGGGACAGGAGGCACTGAAGCTTTCTTT. This gives the protein CASSHVGTGGTEAFF.

This chain links TRBV4-2 with TRBJ1-4; D is uncertain. Per the germline V gene, CDR1 is LGHNA and CDR2 is YNFKEQ. Trimming took 4 bases from V and 12 from J, leaving 12 bases between them. The CDR3 sequence is 12 residues long. CDR3 loop: CASSPPGVELFF. CDR3 coding DNA: TGTGCCAGCAGCCCCCCCGGAGTGGAACTGTTTTTT.